This TCR beta chain was sequenced during a study of blood T cell repertoires in COVID-19. Study information: Material from acute and convalescent COVID-19 was sourced from the United States, Italy and Spain. In each case, the material was cDNA or gDNA derived from T cells, B-cell-depleted T cells, or PBMCs.

Original processing notes: Reference gene primer amplification in the assay estimated nucleated cell counts. Method: immunoSEQ multiplex PCR; TCRdb's copy keeps in-frame clones and lacks some. V and J calls and clone size are copied from that table; D and trimming were computed from the DNA. The sample contains tens of thousands of clones, about 90% of which appear only once. Material for sequencing was peripheral blood. The sequence was collected from a human donor in a cohort sampled during active COVID-19.

CDR3 coding DNA: TGTGCCAGCAGTGTACAGTGGGACAGGGGGCTGGAAGATACGCAGTATTTT. It is translated as CASSVQWDRGLEDTQYF. This chain links TRBV25-1 with TRBJ2-3, with 12 bases aligning to TRBD1. The CDR3 is made up of 17 amino acids. Germline loops: CDR1 MGHDK, CDR2 SYGVNS. V lost 4 bases and J lost 5; bases outside the gene matches: 10.